Reported below is one TCR beta chain. The assay was immunoSEQ multiplex PCR, and TCRdb's table has in-frame clones only and misses some. Here the sample spans 200,000 to 250,000 clones, 80% to 85% being singletons. CDR3 length equals 15 residues. CDR1 and CDR2 (germline): LGHDT, YNNKEL (reference sequence). Losses at the gene ends were 5 bases for V and 5 bases for J; bases not matched to a gene: 3. This specimen comes from a study of blood T cell repertoires in COVID-19. Whole-study context: T cells, B-cell-depleted T cells, or PBMCs supplied cDNA or gDNA.

Which cohort a participant joined came from the clinical history participants gave. Either two negative PCRs, clearance, or symptom resolution qualified Cohort 3 donors as recovered. Sequenced material: PBMCs or T cells enriched from blood (not recorded which). This sequence was found in a middle-aged woman who had recovered from COVID-19. The chain uses TRBV3-1 (or the pseudogene TRBV3-2) and TRBJ2-1, with TRBD2 matching 13 bases. Here the CDR3 DNA reads TGTGCCAGCAGCTTCGGACTAGCGGGGGACAATGAGCAGTTCTTC. It translates to CASSFGLAGDNEQFF.